Listed here is a single T cell receptor beta chain. What it binds is unknown. One entry per CDR3 protein, called by TCRdb with MiXCR from the 5' RACE reads. The sample contains about 530,000 distinct CDR3 sequences, about a fifth of which appear only once. Trimming cost V 7 bases and J 5 bases, with 11 bases left between them. CDR1 DFQATT and CDR2 SNEGSKA come from the germline V gene (reference sequence). This CDR3 comprises 11 residues. This specimen comes from a study of identical twins. Notes on the study in general: The study reached conclusions through statistical analysis that was cross-sectional, not following the same donors. Some out-of-frame alpha sequences were shared by twins, and these showed excess low generation probability.

The same data also contributed to another study, on yellow fever vaccine responses in identical twins.

The genes are TRBV20-1 and TRBJ1-2, with no clear D. The sequence was collected from a young woman in good health. The sequenced material came from CD4+ T cells sorted from blood. The CDR3 loop reads CSGTRVYGYTF. CDR3 coding DNA: TGCAGTGGGACTAGGGTGTATGGCTACACCTTC.